This T cell receptor beta chain emerged from a study of cytomegalovirus exposure and HLA in healthy donors. V lost 8 bases to trimming and J lost 2 bases, with 10 bases between them. This CDR3 contains 13 residues. Per germline, CDR1 LNHDA and CDR2 SQIVND (reference sequence). Clones were read by immunoSEQ multiplex PCR, and TCRdb kept only the in-frame ones, dropping some. There are approximately 300,000 clones in the sample; around 90% occur only once, and roughly 1.2% lies in the top ten. Regarding the study as a whole: The study flagged some 180 TCR beta chains as cytomegalovirus-associated.

The donors were in the approximately 120-subject validation cohort; that cohort was separate from the roughly 700-subject first cohort. This clone appeared a few times. Its antigen is not identified. The sequenced sample was PBMCs. The V call is TRBV19, the J call TRBJ1-5; unclear D gene. This receptor was taken from a woman aged 25 to 45 in good health and CMV-seropositive. The CDR3 is CASEGSGNQPQHF. As DNA, the CDR3 is TGTGCCAGTGAAGGCAGCGGCAATCAGCCCCAGCATTTT.